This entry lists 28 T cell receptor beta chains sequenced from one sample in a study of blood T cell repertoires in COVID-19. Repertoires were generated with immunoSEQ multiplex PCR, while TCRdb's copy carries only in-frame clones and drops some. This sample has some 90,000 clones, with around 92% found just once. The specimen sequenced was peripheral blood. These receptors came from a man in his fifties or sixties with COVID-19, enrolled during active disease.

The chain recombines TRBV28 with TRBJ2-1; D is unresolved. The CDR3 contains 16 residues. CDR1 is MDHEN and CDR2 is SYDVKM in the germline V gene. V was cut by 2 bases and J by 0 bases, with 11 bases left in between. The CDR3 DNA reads TGTGCCAGCAGTTTAGAGGCCTTTTTCTCCTACAATGAGCAGTTCTTC. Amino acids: CASSLEAFFSYNEQFF.

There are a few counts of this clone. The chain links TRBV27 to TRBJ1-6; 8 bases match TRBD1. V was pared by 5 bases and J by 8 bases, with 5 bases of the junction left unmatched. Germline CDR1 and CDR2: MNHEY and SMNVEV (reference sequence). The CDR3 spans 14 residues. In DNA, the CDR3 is TGTGCCAGCAGTAAACAGGGGGAGTATTCACCCCTCCACTTT. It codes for CASSKQGEYSPLHF.

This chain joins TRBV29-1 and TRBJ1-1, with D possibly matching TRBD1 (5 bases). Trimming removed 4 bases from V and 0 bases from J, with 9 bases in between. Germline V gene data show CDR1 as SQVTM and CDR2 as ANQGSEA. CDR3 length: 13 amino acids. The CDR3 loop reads CSVGRGLNTEAFF. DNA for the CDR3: TGCAGCGTTGGGAGGGGACTGAACACTGAAGCTTTCTTT.

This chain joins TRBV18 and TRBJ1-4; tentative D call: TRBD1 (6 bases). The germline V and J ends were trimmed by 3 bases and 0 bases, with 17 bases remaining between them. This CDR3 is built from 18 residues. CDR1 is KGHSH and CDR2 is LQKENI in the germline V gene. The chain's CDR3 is CASSPYSSGVTTNEKLFF. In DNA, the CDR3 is TGTGCCAGCTCACCGTATAGTTCAGGGGTGACAACTAATGAAAAACTGTTTTTT. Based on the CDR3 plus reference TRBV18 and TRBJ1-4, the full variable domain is NAGVMQNPRHLVRRRGQEARLRCSPMKGHSHVYWYRQLPEEGLKFMVYLQKENIIDESGMPKERFSAEFPKEGPSILRIQQVVRGDSAAYFCASSPYSSGVTTNEKLFFGSGTQLSVL.

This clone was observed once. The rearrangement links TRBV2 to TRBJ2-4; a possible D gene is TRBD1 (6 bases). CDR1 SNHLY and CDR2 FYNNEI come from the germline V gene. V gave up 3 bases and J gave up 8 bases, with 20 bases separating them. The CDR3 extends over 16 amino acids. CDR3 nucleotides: TGTGCCAGCAGTGATCTTTGGGGGCGCGATATCGACATTCAGTACTTC. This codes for CASSDLWGRDIDIQYF.

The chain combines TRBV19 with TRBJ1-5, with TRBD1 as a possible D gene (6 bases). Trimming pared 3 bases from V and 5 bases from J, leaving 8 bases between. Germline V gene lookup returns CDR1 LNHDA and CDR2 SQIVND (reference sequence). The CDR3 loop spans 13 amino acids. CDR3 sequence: CASSMGAYQPQHF. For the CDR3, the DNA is TGTGCCAGTAGTATGGGGGCTTATCAGCCCCAGCATTTT.

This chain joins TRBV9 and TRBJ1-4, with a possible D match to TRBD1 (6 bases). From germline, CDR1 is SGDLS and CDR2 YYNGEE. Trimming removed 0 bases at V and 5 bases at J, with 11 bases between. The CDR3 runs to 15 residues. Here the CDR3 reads CASSVEQGFNEKLFF. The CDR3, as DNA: TGTGCCAGCAGCGTAGAACAGGGCTTCAATGAAAAACTGTTTTTT.

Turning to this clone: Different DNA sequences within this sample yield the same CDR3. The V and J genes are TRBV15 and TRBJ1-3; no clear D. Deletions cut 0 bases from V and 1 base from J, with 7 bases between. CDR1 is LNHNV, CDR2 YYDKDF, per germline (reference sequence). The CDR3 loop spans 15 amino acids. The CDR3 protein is CATSRDAGSGNTIYF. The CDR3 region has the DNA TGTGCCACCAGCAGAGATGCGGGGTCTGGAAACACCATATATTTT.

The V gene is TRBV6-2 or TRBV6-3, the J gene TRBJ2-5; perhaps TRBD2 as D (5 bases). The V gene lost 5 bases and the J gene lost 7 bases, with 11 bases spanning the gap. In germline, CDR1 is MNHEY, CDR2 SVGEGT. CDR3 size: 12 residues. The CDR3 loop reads CASSLYAGTQYF. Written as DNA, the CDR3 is TGTGCCAGCAGTCTATACGCGGGGACCCAGTACTTC.

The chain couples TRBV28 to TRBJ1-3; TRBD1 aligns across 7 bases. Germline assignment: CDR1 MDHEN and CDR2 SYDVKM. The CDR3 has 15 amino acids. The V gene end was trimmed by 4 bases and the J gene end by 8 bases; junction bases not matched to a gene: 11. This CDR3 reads CASSSPTGQGHTIYF. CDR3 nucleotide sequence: TGTGCCAGCAGTTCCCCGACAGGGCAGGGGCACACCATATATTTT.

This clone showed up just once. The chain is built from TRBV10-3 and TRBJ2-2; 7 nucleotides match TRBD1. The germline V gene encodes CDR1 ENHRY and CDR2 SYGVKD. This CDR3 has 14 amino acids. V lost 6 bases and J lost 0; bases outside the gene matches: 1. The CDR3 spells CAIRTGPNTGELFF. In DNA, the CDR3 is TGTGCCATCAGGACAGGGCCGAACACCGGGGAGCTGTTTTTT.

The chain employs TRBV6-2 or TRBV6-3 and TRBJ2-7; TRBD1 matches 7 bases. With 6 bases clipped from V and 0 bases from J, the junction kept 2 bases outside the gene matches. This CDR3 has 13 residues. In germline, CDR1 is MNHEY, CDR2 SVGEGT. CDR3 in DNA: TGTGCCAGCAGCTGGGACAGCTCCTACGAGCAGTACTTC. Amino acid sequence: CASSWDSSYEQYF.

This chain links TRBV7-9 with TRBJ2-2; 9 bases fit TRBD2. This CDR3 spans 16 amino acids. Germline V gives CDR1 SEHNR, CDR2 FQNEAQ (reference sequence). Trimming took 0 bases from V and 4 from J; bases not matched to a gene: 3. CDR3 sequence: CASSLAPRGGTGELFF. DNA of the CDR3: TGTGCCAGCAGCTTAGCCCCGCGGGGGGGCACCGGGGAGCTGTTTTTT.

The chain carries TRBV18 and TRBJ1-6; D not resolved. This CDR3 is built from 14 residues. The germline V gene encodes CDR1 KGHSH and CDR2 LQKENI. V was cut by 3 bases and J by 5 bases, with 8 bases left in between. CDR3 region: CASSPGGNNSPLHF. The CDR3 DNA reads TGTGCCAGCTCACCCGGCGGCAATAATTCACCCCTCCACTTT.

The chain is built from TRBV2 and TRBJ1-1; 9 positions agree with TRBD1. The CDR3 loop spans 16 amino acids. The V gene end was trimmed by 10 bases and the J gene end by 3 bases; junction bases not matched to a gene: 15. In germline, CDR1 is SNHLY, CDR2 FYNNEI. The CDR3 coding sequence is TGTGCCACCCAGGGACAGGGAAGTTTCGCGTACACTGAAGCTTTCTTT. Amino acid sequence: CATQGQGSFAYTEAFF.

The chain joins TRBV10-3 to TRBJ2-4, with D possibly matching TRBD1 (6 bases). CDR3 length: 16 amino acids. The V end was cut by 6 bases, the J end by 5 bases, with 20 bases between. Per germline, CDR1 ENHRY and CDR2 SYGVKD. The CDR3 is CAISSPRTDRQNIQYF. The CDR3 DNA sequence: TGTGCCATCAGCAGCCCCCGCACAGACAGGCAAAACATTCAGTACTTC.

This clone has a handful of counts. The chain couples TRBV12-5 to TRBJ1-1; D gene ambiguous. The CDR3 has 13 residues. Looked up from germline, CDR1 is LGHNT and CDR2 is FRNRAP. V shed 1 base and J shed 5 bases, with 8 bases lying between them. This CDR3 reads CASGLGGGTEAFF. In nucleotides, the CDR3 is TGTGCTAGTGGTTTGGGAGGCGGTACTGAAGCTTTCTTT.

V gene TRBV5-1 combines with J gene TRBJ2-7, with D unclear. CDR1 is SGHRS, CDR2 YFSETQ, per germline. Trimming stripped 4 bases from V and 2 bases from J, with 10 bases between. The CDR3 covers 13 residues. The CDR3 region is CASSTDTPYEQYF. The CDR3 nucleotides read TGCGCCAGCAGCACCGACACTCCCTACGAGCAGTACTTC.

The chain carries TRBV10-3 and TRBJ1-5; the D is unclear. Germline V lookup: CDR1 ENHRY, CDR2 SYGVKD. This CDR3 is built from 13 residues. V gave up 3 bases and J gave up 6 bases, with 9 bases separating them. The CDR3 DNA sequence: TGTGCCATCAGTGACCAGGCGGGTCAGCCCCAGCATTTT. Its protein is CAISDQAGQPQHF.

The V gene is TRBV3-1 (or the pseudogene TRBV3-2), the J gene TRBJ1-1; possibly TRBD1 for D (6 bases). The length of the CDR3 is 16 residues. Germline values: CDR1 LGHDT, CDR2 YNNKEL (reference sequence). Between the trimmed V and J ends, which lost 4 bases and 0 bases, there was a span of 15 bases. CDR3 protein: CASSLIPGQLNTEAFF. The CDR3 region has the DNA TGTGCCAGCAGCCTCATACCGGGACAATTGAACACTGAAGCTTTCTTT.

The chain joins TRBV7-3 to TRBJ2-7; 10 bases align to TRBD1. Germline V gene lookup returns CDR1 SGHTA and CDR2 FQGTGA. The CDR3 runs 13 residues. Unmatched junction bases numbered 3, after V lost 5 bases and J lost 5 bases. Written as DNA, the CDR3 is TGTGCCAGCAGCCGGGACAGGGGTAACGAGCAGTACTTC. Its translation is CASSRDRGNEQYF.

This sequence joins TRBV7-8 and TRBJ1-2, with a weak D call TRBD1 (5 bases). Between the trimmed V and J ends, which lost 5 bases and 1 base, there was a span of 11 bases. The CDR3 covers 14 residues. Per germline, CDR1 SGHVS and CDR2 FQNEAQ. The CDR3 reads CASSTQAFNYGYTF. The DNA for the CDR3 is TGTGCCAGCAGCACACAGGCTTTTAACTATGGCTACACCTTC.

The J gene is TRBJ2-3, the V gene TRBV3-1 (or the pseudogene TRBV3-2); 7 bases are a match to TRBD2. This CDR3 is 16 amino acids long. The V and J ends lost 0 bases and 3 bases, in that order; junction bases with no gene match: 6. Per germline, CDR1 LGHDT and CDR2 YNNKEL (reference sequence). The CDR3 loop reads CASSQDWGGGTDTQYF. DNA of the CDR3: TGTGCCAGCAGCCAAGATTGGGGGGGAGGTACAGATACGCAGTATTTT.

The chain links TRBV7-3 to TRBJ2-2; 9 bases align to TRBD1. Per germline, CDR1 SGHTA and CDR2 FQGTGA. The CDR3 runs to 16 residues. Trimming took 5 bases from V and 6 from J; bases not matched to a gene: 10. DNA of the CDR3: TGTGCCAGCAGCAGATATCCGGGACAGGGTGCCGGGGAGCTGTTTTTT. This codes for CASSRYPGQGAGELFF.

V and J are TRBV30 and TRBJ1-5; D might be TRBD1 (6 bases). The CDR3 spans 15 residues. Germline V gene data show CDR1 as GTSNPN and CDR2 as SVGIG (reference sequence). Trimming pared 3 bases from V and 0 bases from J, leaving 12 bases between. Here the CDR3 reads CAWSLGQDSNQPQHF. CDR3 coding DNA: TGTGCCTGGAGCCTGGGACAAGATAGCAATCAGCCCCAGCATTTT.

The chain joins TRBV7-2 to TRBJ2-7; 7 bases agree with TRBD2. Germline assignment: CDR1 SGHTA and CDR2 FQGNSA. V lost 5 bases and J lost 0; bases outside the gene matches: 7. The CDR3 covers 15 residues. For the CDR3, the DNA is TGTGCCAGCAGCCAGAGAGCGGGGCGCTCCTACGAGCAGTACTTC. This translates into CASSQRAGRSYEQYF.

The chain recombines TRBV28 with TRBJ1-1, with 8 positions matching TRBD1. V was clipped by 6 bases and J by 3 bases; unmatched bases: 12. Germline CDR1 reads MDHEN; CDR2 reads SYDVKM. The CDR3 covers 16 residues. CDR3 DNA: TGTGCCAGCAGCCACCGACAGGGGCCCCGGTACACTGAAGCTTTCTTT. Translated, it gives CASSHRQGPRYTEAFF.

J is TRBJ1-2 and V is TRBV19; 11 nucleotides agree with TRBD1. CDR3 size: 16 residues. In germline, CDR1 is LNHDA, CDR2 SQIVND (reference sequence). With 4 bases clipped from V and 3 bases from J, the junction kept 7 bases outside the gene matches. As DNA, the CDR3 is TGTGCCAGTAGTAGCCCCCGGACAGGGGGCTACTATGGCTACACCTTC. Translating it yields CASSSPRTGGYYGYTF.